This entry features one T cell receptor (beta chain) sequence. Antigen: not known. A multiplex PCR was run with 60 Vbeta primers and 13 Jbeta primers. The data were produced by immunoSEQ multiplex PCR, yet TCRdb's version contains in-frame clones alone and is incomplete. The sample contains fewer than 250,000 clones, 70% to 85% of which appear only once. This record belongs to a study of cytomegalovirus exposure and HLA in healthy donors. At the level of the study: Out of 398 genotyped donors, 81% belonged to the Caucasian-associated ancestry cluster.

Whole-study findings and limits: As a later analysis revealed, most CMV-associated TCR beta chains appeared HLA-restricted. HLA allele associations emerged for roughly 17,000 TCR beta sequences in a later analysis, at 0.05 false discovery rate. Later analysis associated a missense DCLRE1C variant with TCR beta V- and J-gene trimming.

The CDR3 consists of 17 residues. The V gene end was trimmed by 4 bases and the J gene end by 4 bases; junction bases not matched to a gene: 14. CDR1 is SGHDT, CDR2 YYEEEE, per germline. Sample: PBMCs. The origin of this receptor is a girl aged 2 to 10 in good health and CMV-seronegative. This rearrangement joins TRBV5-6 to TRBJ1-3, with 7 bases lining up with TRBD1. The CDR3 region has the DNA TGTGCCAGCAGCGGCCGGTTTACAGGGGCGCAAGGAAACACCATATATTTT. Protein: CASSGRFTGAQGNTIYF.